One T cell receptor beta chain is described in this entry. The data were obtained in a study of lymphopenia after photon versus proton radiotherapy. With 4 bases removed from V and 1 base from J, the gap between germline ends came to 13 bases. There are 15 residues in the CDR3. Germline CDR1 is SGHRS and CDR2 is YFSETQ. TCRdb keeps only in-frame clones here, not all; method: immunoSEQ multiplex PCR. This table holds approximately 25,000 clones, 70% to 85% found once. Specimen: peripheral blood, collected from a patient treated with proton-based radiotherapy. This rearrangement joins TRBV5-1 to TRBJ2-3; D might be TRBD2 (7 bases). The source is a woman in her 70s with pancreatic cancer. The CDR3 region is CASSLEGGRTDTQYF. The DNA of the CDR3 is TGCGCCAGCAGCCTGGAGGGGGGGCGCACAGATACGCAGTATTTT.